A selection of T cell receptor beta chains follows, all from one sample in a study of shared clonotypes between healthy human individuals. Only in-frame clones appear in the TCRdb table, and some are missing; sequencing was by immunoSEQ multiplex PCR. The repertoire includes about 480,000 clones, 60% to 80% of them detected once, and about 12% sits in the top ten. The sequencing input was PBMCs. All receptors come from a woman between 35 and 50 years old in good health. Some clones in this sample may be carry-over from other donors' samples. CDR3s include the opening cysteine and the closing phenylalanine or tryptophan. The D gene is left open where the match is weak. Clone size is stated in some rows and not others, as once, few, many or a class when expanded.

V gene	J gene	clone size	D gene	CDR3 protein	CDR3 DNA
TRBV6-6	TRBJ1-2	NA	NA	CASSSLPTGAWGYTF	TGTGCCAGCAGTTCCTTACCGACAGGCGCGTGGGGCTACACCTTC
TRBV6-5	TRBJ2-2	NA	NA	CASSYSVSNTGELFF	TGTGCCAGCAGTTACTCAGTCTCTAACACCGGGGAGCTGTTTTTT
TRBV5-1	TRBJ2-2	NA	NA	CASKVTAGATNGELFF	TGCGCCAGCAAGGTCACCGCGGGGGCGACTAACGGGGAGCTGTTTTTT
TRBV18	TRBJ1-1	NA	NA	CASWSGLSNTEAFF	TGTGCCAGCTGGTCGGGACTGTCGAACACTGAAGCTTTCTTT
TRBV6-1	TRBJ2-3	NA	NA	CASSEAQRYTDTQYF	TGTGCCAGCAGTGAAGCGCAGCGGTACACAGATACGCAGTATTTT
TRBV7-3	TRBJ2-3	NA	TRBD2	CASSTPGTSGKGGINTDTQYF	TGTGCCAGCAGCACCCCTGGGACTAGCGGGAAAGGGGGTATTAACACAGATACGCAGTATTTT
TRBV18	TRBJ2-1	NA	NA	CASSPLGQTPNEQFF	TGTGCCAGCTCACCACTTGGACAGACCCCCAATGAGCAGTTCTTC
TRBV7-9	TRBJ1-1	NA	NA	CASSLLIAATEAFF	TGTGCCAGCAGCTTATTGATAGCGGCCACTGAAGCTTTCTTT
TRBV28	TRBJ2-7	NA	TRBD2	CASRVGGSSEQYF	TGTGCCAGCAGAGTGGGCGGGAGTTCCGAGCAGTACTTC
TRBV5-1	TRBJ2-7	NA	TRBD2	CASSLEGTSGAEQYF	TGCGCCAGCAGCTTGGAGGGGACTAGCGGTGCCGAGCAGTACTTC
TRBV28	TRBJ1-1	NA	TRBD1	CASSRQGGTEAFF	TGTGCCAGCAGCCGACAGGGAGGCACTGAAGCTTTCTTT
TRBV5-1	TRBJ1-1	NA	TRBD1	CASSLAGRGRGTEAFF	TGCGCCAGCAGCTTGGCGGGCAGGGGGAGAGGAACTGAAGCTTTCTTT
TRBV11-2	TRBJ2-2	NA	NA	CASRLTGSTGELFF	TGTGCCAGCAGACTTACAGGGAGCACCGGGGAGCTGTTTTTT
TRBV25-1	TRBJ1-2	NA	NA	CASRRTDAYGYTF	TGTGCCAGCAGAAGGACGGACGCCTATGGCTACACCTTC
TRBV5-1	TRBJ1-2	NA	NA	CASSLDRYGYTF	TGCGCCAGCAGCTTGGATCGGTATGGCTACACCTTC
TRBV25-1	TRBJ1-1	NA	NA	CASSDPSPNTEAFF	TGTGCCAGCAGTGACCCTTCACCCAACACTGAAGCTTTCTTT
TRBV5-1	TRBJ2-1	NA	TRBD2	CASALAAVSYNEQFF	TGCGCCAGTGCACTAGCGGCAGTCTCCTACAATGAGCAGTTCTTC
TRBV7-9	TRBJ2-3	few	TRBD2	CASRGTSGRAADTQYF	TGTGCCAGCAGGGGGACTAGCGGGAGGGCCGCAGATACGCAGTATTTT
TRBV11-3	TRBJ2-3	NA	TRBD2	CASSLLGGRADTQYF	TGTGCCAGCAGCCTACTTGGGGGGAGGGCAGATACGCAGTATTTT
TRBV7-3	TRBJ2-1	NA	NA	CASSPEPSSYNEQFF	TGTGCCAGCAGCCCAGAACCGAGCTCCTACAATGAGCAGTTCTTC